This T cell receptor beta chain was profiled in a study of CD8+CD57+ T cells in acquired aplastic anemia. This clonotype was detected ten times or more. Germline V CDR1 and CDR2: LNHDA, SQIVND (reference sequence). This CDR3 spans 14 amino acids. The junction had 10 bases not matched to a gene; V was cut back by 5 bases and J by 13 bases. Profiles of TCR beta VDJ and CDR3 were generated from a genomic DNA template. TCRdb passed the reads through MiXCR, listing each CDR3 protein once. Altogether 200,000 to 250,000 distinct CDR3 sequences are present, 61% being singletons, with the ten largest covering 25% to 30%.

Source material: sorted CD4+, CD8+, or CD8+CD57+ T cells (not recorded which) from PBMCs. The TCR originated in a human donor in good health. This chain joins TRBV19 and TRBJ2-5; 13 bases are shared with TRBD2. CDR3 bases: TGTGCCAGTAGTGGCGGGACTAGCGGGGCCAGGCGGTACTTC. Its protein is CASSGGTSGARRYF. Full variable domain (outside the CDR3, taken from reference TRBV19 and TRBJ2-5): DGGITQSPKYLFRKEGQNVTLSCEQNLNHDAMYWYRQDPGQGLRLIYYSQIVNDFQKGDIAEGYSVSREKKESFPLTVTSAQKNPTAFYLCASSGGTSGARRYFGPGTRLLVL.